The 15 T cell receptor beta chains below come from one sample, sequenced in a study of T cell changes during pregnancy in multiple sclerosis. Produced via immunoSEQ multiplex PCR; TCRdb's table is partial and in-frame only. The profile shows tens of thousands of clones, 90% to 97% of them singletons. Sample: CD8+ T cells from peripheral blood mononuclear cells, taken after pregnancy. These receptor sequences come from a female donor with multiple sclerosis, enrolled in a pregnancy study.

The CDR3 sequence: CASSFVQGVAEAFF. CDR3 nucleotide sequence: TGTGCCAGCAGTTTCGTACAGGGGGTAGCCGAAGCTTTCTTT. This chain joins TRBV28 and TRBJ1-1; 8 nucleotides match TRBD1. The V gene end was trimmed by 3 bases and the J gene end by 8 bases; junction bases not matched to a gene: 8. Germline V gene sequence: CDR1 MDHEN, CDR2 SYDVKM. The CDR3 has 14 amino acids.

V is TRBV27 and J is TRBJ1-3, with D maybe TRBD1 (5 bases). V lost 6 bases to trimming and J lost 0 bases, with 12 bases between them. The V gene's germline CDR1 is MNHEY and CDR2 SMNVEV (reference sequence). This CDR3 spans 15 amino acids. As DNA, the CDR3 is TGTGCCAGCAGCACAGGTGTTAGCTCTGGAAACACCATATATTTT. Translation gives CASSTGVSSGNTIYF.

The rearrangement links TRBV2 to TRBJ1-1, with D perhaps matching TRBD1 (6 bases). The V and J ends lost 8 bases and 3 bases respectively, with 13 bases between them. This CDR3 is built from 13 residues. The germline V gene encodes CDR1 SNHLY and CDR2 FYNNEI. The CDR3 is CASEGGLHTEAFF. The CDR3 coding sequence is TGTGCCAGCGAGGGGGGGCTGCACACTGAAGCTTTCTTT.

The CDR3 reads CASSAGQGSPNYGYTF. The CDR3 bases are TGTGCCAGCAGCGCTGGACAGGGCTCGCCCAACTATGGCTACACCTTC. This chain joins TRBV13 and TRBJ1-2, with TRBD1 matching 8 bases. V lost 5 bases to trimming and J lost 2 bases; unmatched junction nucleotides: 10. Germline V CDR1 and CDR2: PRHDT, FYEKMQ (reference sequence). CDR3 length: 16 amino acids.

V gene TRBV2 combines with J gene TRBJ2-2; TRBD1 might be the D (6 bases). V lost 2 bases to trimming and J lost 0 bases, with 16 bases between them. The CDR3 consists of 18 residues. In germline, CDR1 is SNHLY, CDR2 FYNNEI. The CDR3, as DNA: TGTGCCAGCAGTGAAAGAACAGGGCATTTCGCGAACACCGGGGAGCTGTTTTTT. It yields the protein CASSERTGHFANTGELFF.

CDR3 amino acids: CASSQEARSSTGGGEQFF. In nucleotides, the CDR3 is TGCGCCAGCAGCCAAGAGGCCCGGTCGTCCACTGGCGGGGGTGAGCAGTTCTTC. The chain recombines TRBV4-1 with TRBJ2-1; 7 positions agree with TRBD2. Germline loops: CDR1 MGHRA, CDR2 YSYEKL. The CDR3 covers 18 residues. V shed 0 bases and J 9 bases; nucleotides not matched to a gene: 17.

The chain couples TRBV6-6 to TRBJ2-5; tentative D call: TRBD2 (6 bases). The CDR3 totals 15 residues. Germline V CDR1 and CDR2: MNHNY, SVGAGI (reference sequence). The V end lost 5 bases, the J end lost 2 bases, and 15 bases lay between the germline ends. CDR3 region: CASSQPGTPQETQYF. In DNA, the CDR3 is TGTGCCAGCAGTCAACCCGGGACTCCTCAAGAGACCCAGTACTTC.

This chain connects TRBV6-1 to TRBJ2-7; 11 nucleotides agree with TRBD2. The CDR3 is 15 residues long. V trimming: 3 bases; J trimming: 4 bases; junction bases outside the gene matches: 5. Germline values: CDR1 MNHNS, CDR2 SASEGT. Here the CDR3 reads CASSERLAGSYEQYF. The DNA of the CDR3 is TGTGCCAGCAGTGAGAGACTAGCGGGGTCTTACGAGCAGTACTTC.

The chain is built from TRBV5-1 and TRBJ2-3; no reliable D call. Germline V gene data show CDR1 as SGHRS and CDR2 as YFSETQ. This CDR3 spans 15 amino acids. V shed 5 bases and J shed 0 bases, with 13 bases lying between them. The CDR3 loop reads CASRWASASTDTQYF. CDR3 in DNA: TGCGCCAGCAGGTGGGCCTCAGCTAGCACAGATACGCAGTATTTT.

CDR3 region: CASSEGLAGGNEQYF. The CDR3, as DNA: TGTGCCAGCAGTGAGGGACTAGCGGGAGGCAACGAGCAGTACTTC. The chain combines TRBV2 with TRBJ2-7; 15 bases are shared with TRBD2. CDR3 size: 15 residues. The germline V gene encodes CDR1 SNHLY and CDR2 FYNNEI. The trim removed 3 bases at V and 5 bases at J, leaving 2 bases unmatched. The full variable domain, in which reference TRBV2 and TRBJ2-7 provide the parts outside the CDR3, is EPEVTQTPSHQVTQMGQEVILRCVPISNHLYFYWYRQILGQKVEFLVSFYNNEISEKSEIFDDQFSVERPDGSNFTLKIRSTKLEDSAMYFCASSEGLAGGNEQYFGPGTRLTVT.

The chain couples TRBV19 to TRBJ2-1; 8 positions agree with TRBD1. Trimming took 3 bases from V and 13 from J; bases not matched to a gene: 8. Looked up from germline, CDR1 is LNHDA and CDR2 is SQIVND (reference sequence). This CDR3 comprises 13 residues. For the CDR3, the DNA is TGTGCCAGTAGTATTCGGACAGGGTTGATACAGTTCTTC. Translation gives CASSIRTGLIQFF.

The V call is TRBV7-9, the J call TRBJ1-2, with unresolved D. The CDR3 sequence is 12 residues long. The V end was cut by 5 bases, the J end by 1 base, with 5 bases between. Germline V gene sequence: CDR1 SEHNR, CDR2 FQNEAQ (reference sequence). CDR3 in DNA: TGTGCCAGCAGCCTGTTTAACTATGGCTACACCTTC. Translating gives CASSLFNYGYTF.

The J gene is TRBJ2-2, the V gene TRBV11-2; the match to TRBD2 covers 9 bases. V dropped 5 bases and J dropped 7; count of bases not matched to a gene: 14. CDR1 is SGHAT, CDR2 FQNNGV, per germline. This CDR3 is 17 amino acids long. The CDR3 sequence: CASSGYLAGEGNGELFF. The CDR3 DNA reads TGTGCCAGCAGCGGTTACTTAGCGGGAGAGGGGAACGGGGAGCTGTTTTTT. Full variable domain (missing parts from reference TRBV11-2 and TRBJ2-2): EAGVAQSPRYKIIEKRQSVAFWCNPISGHATLYWYQQILGQGPKLLIQFQNNGVVDDSQLPKDRFSAERLKGVDSTLKIQPAKLEDSAVYLCASSGYLAGEGNGELFFGEGSRLTVL.

With regard to this clone: A read error may produce the germline difference seen at one junction end. This specimen includes other DNA sequences encoding the same CDR3. The chain couples TRBV27 to TRBJ2-7; 7 nucleotides agree with TRBD2. Germline V lookup: CDR1 MNHEY, CDR2 SMNVEV (reference sequence). The CDR3 is 13 amino acids. CDR3 nucleotide sequence: TGCGCCAGCAGTTCCCGGACTAGCTACGAGCAGTACTTC. Its translation is CASSSRTSYEQYF.

The chain carries TRBV9 and TRBJ2-7; maybe TRBD1 (6 bases). CDR3 length: 12 residues. Germline CDR1 and CDR2: SGDLS and YYNGEE. With 7 bases removed from V and 5 bases from J, the gap between germline ends came to 13 bases. CDR3 DNA: TGTGCCAGCTCACAGGGAGTCAACGAGCAGTACTTC. This encodes CASSQGVNEQYF.